Included here is one T cell receptor (beta chain) sequence, with context. What this receptor recognizes is not known. Base qualities are not at hand, and no much larger clone is one base apart. Using the deep immunoSEQ assay, TCR CDR3 regions were amplified from genomic DNA by multiplex PCR. Extracted genomic DNA from each cell subset was spread evenly across all wells of several immunoSEQ 96-well plates, with each plate serving as a replicate. For unsorted PBMC, each replicate PCR was loaded with around 300 ng genomic DNA, equivalent to about 33,000 T cell genomes. Genomic DNA from unsorted PBMC was sequenced over ten immunoSEQ deep assay plates. Purified libraries were measured with a Qubit 3.0 fluorometer, size-checked on a Bioanalyzer 2100, and measured again with the KAPA Library Quantification kit. A separate single-read 150-cycle Illumina NextSeq 550 flow cell was used to sequence each immunoSEQ 96-well plate. The authors processed their data as follows. Because only junctional sequences without quality scores were contained in the immunoSEQ output, filtering matching that applied to full-length reads could not be performed. Sequences were annotated with PyIR, a Python wrapper for IgBLAST v1.9, using IMGT germline references to assign V/J genes and CDR3. Reads with weak V/J assignments (E-value above 1e-6), missing CDR3, stop codons, out-of-frame junctions, or ambiguous translated residues were removed. A V3J clonotype was defined by an identical inferred V gene, J gene, and CDR3 amino acid sequence. Percentage overlap between repertoires was calculated by dividing the number of shared unique clonotypes by the size of the smaller repertoire. Richness of each repertoire was evaluated using RTK rarefaction, the Chao1 estimator, and Recon v2.1 estimates of unobserved clonotypes. As stored in TCRdb, this immuneACCESS dataset retains in-frame rearrangements with V and J assigned. A fraction of the clones does not appear; measured against another copy, unresolved V genes explain less than half of the discrepancy, and the remainder lacks a known reason. Clone size and the V and J calls come from that table; the DNA yielded D and trimming. This sample holds about half a million clones; more than 65% were observed only once. The ten largest make up over 9.5% of the sample.

This sample is drawn from a study of shared clonotypes between healthy human individuals (dated by TCRdb to 2018 to 2020). Some background on the complete study: The cohort comprised a couple of women and a few men aged 18 to 49 years. Blood TCR repertoires of five healthy adults were deeply sequenced to estimate repertoire size and the extent of clonotype sharing between individuals. Per donor, leukapheresis produced somewhere between about 0.8 and 9.5 billion PBMCs. Different laboratories and diverse techniques were used to prepare libraries and sequence TCR repertoires, to increase sequencing depth and limit assay-specific biases. The study at large found these results: Sampling was restricted to blood, and TCR repertoires in tissues likely differ from the TCR repertoires found in blood. Because the study included a small number of donors, the genetic and exposure-history diversity represented was limited. Pairwise subsampling indicated that sequencing depth was expected to affect the degree of clonotype sharing among donors.

The CDR3 contains 16 residues, cysteine and phenylalanine counted. Only the CDR3 part of the read is kept: 48 bases, read in frame from the first base. Trimming removed 0 bases from V and 5 bases from J, leaving 18 bases between the germline ends. In the germline V gene, CDR1 corresponds to SGDLS and CDR2 to YYNGEE. The donors were healthy, HIV-negative adults who had no recently reported acute infections or vaccinations. Every donor was a Caucasian adult living in Nashville, Tennessee, USA. For unsorted samples, tens of millions of PBMCs were counted, and genomic DNA was extracted using the QIAamp DNA Blood Mini kit. After blood collection by leukapheresis, PBMCs were isolated using Ficoll-Histopaque density gradient centrifugation and then cryopreserved in the vapor phase of liquid nitrogen.

This receptor was obtained from a woman between 40 and 50 years old in good health. Some clones in this sample may be carry-over from other donors' samples. Specimen: PBMCs. Rearrangement joined TRBV9 to TRBJ2-7; no D gene can be assigned with confidence. The DNA reads as follows: TGTGCCAGCAGCGTAGAAGGGAACTCGGTTGGAGACGAGCAGTACTTC. This translates into CASSVEGNSVGDEQYF.